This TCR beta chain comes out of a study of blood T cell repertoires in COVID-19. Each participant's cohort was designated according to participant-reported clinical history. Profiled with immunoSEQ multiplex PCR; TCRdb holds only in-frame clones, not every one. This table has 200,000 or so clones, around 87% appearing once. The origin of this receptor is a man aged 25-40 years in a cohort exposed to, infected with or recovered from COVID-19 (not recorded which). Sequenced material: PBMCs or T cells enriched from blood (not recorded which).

CDR3 loop: CASGFRGRTEAFF. The CDR3 coding sequence is TGTGCCAGCGGATTCAGGGGGCGAACTGAAGCTTTCTTT. The genes are TRBV27 and TRBJ1-1; TRBD1 matches at 8 bases. Looked up from germline, CDR1 is MNHEY and CDR2 is SMNVEV (reference sequence). The CDR3 is 13 amino acids. Trimming cost V 8 bases and J 5 bases; bases outside gene matches: 7.